These T cell receptor beta chains were read from a single sample in a study of T cells expressing NK-cell markers. TCRdb reprocessed the 5' RACE reads; each CDR3 protein has one entry and no DNA is given. The repertoire table contains roughly 280,000 distinct CDR3 sequences. What was sequenced was blood T cells: a sorted CD56 or NKG2C T cell subset, CD4+ or CD8+ T cells, or bulk PBMC T cells (not recorded which). These receptor sequences come from a man between 18 and 35 years old in good health. The CDR3 runs from the conserved cysteine through the conserved F or W.

j_call v_call cdr3_aa
TRBJ2-4 TRBV29-1 CSVEDRGKNIQYF
TRBJ1-2 TRBV6-1 CASRDTGPVGYTF
TRBJ2-5 TRBV20-1 CSASGGGQTLQETQYF
TRBJ1-1 TRBV12-3/TRBV12-4 CASSLETRRAFF
TRBJ2-3 TRBV5-4 CASSFGRTLSTDTQYF
TRBJ2-1 TRBV6-2/TRBV6-3 CASKDSSYNEQFF
TRBJ2-7 TRBV20-1 CSAPGLTHYEQYF
TRBJ2-7 TRBV4-2 CASSQEPGHEQYF
TRBJ2-1 TRBV25-1 CASSDIPTSGRSNEQFF
TRBJ2-3 TRBV27 CASSYEREWSTDTQYF
TRBJ2-5 TRBV12-3/TRBV12-4 CASSPGTEKKTQYF
TRBJ2-7 TRBV29-1 CTRMGNTYEQYF
TRBJ2-1 TRBV5-6 CASTRLARSYNEQFF
TRBJ2-7 TRBV9 CASSVSSSGTGEQYF
TRBJ2-2 TRBV12-3/TRBV12-4 CASSKRRGSGGELFF
TRBJ1-4 TRBV7-9 CASSLAARANEKLFF
TRBJ2-3 TRBV7-8 CASSTPRGVDTQYF
TRBJ2-3 TRBV20-1 CSAGPLAGGTDTQYF
TRBJ2-3 TRBV12-3/TRBV12-4 CASRLRVIGPTDTQYF
TRBJ2-3 TRBV11-3 CASSSRQAGGSDTQYF
TRBJ2-3 TRBV20-1 CSARGQGGLGTDTQYF
TRBJ1-5 TRBV12-3/TRBV12-4 CASRSRTSGNQPQHF
TRBJ2-4 TRBV29-1 CSVRTGQRNIQYF
TRBJ2-1 TRBV20-1 CSAATGGAHYNEQFF